The 14 T cell receptor beta chains given below trace back to one sample, sequenced in a study of cytomegalovirus exposure and HLA in healthy donors. Amplification used 60 Vbeta primers and 13 Jbeta primers. The assay was immunoSEQ multiplex PCR, and TCRdb's table has in-frame clones only and misses some. The sample records 100,000 to 120,000 clones, less than 80% being singletons. Sequences were obtained from PBMCs. The source of these receptors is a woman aged 40 to 50 in good health and CMV-seropositive.

This rearrangement joins TRBV30 to TRBJ2-5; 12 bases fit TRBD2. CDR1 is GTSNPN, CDR2 SVGIG, per germline (reference sequence). CDR3 length: 17 residues. The V segment lost 1 base and the J segment 5 bases; nucleotides outside the gene matches: 11. The CDR3 DNA follows: TGTGCCTGGAGTGCAGGGCTAGCGGGAGGGCCGAGGGAGACCCAGTACTTC. It is translated as CAWSAGLAGGPRETQYF.

V is TRBV7-2 and J is TRBJ2-3, with 8 positions matching TRBD1. V trimming: 2 bases; J trimming: 6 bases; junction bases outside the gene matches: 4. This CDR3 has 14 residues. Germline V gene sequence: CDR1 SGHTA, CDR2 FQGNSA. CDR3 in amino acids: CASSLQGAQDTQYF. In nucleotides, the CDR3 is TGTGCCAGCAGCTTACAGGGGGCGCAGGATACGCAGTATTTT.

The rearrangement joins TRBV19 to TRBJ1-1; tentative D call: TRBD1 (6 bases). Per the germline V gene, CDR1 is LNHDA and CDR2 is SQIVND (reference sequence). The CDR3 covers 12 residues. With 6 bases removed from V and 1 base from J, the gap between germline ends came to 6 bases. The CDR3 spells CASRGQNTEAFF. As DNA, the CDR3 is TGTGCCAGTAGGGGACAGAACACTGAAGCTTTCTTT.

This clone has just a few counts. The chain is built from TRBV6-6 and TRBJ1-2, with D perhaps TRBD1 (6 bases). V lost 3 bases, J lost 8 bases, and 10 bases lay in between. The CDR3 runs 12 residues. Germline V gene data show CDR1 as MNHNY and CDR2 as SVGAGI (reference sequence). CDR3 residues: CASSYGQGGYTF. The CDR3 DNA is TGTGCCAGCAGTTATGGCCAGGGGGGCTACACCTTC.

V usage is TRBV11-1 and J usage is TRBJ2-2; maybe TRBD2 (6 bases). The CDR3 spans 17 residues. Germline assignment: CDR1 SGHAT and CDR2 FQDESV (reference sequence). The ends were cut back, 1 base at V and 3 bases at J, with 15 bases in the middle. The CDR3 DNA follows: TGTGCCAGCAGCTTAGACAATCGATGGGGGGACACCGGGGAGCTGTTTTTT. Translated, it gives CASSLDNRWGDTGELFF.

The CDR3 DNA sequence: TGTGCCAGCAGCCCCGACTCCCATCAGCCCCAGCATTTT. It is translated as CASSPDSHQPQHF. The chain joins TRBV7-2 to TRBJ1-5, with D hard to call. Trimming removed 5 bases from V and 5 bases from J, with 10 bases in between. The germline CDR1 and CDR2 sequences are SGHTA and FQGNSA. The CDR3 has 13 residues.

The CDR3 DNA is TGTGCCAGCAGCTTAGGGGGACAGAACAATGAGCAGTTCTTC. Residues: CASSLGGQNNEQFF. The chain recombines TRBV11-3 with TRBJ2-1; the match to TRBD1 covers 7 bases. This CDR3 has 14 amino acids. Germline V gene lookup returns CDR1 SGHNT and CDR2 YENEEA. V shed 1 base and J 5 bases; nucleotides not matched to a gene: 2.

The genes are TRBV19 and TRBJ1-2, with D maybe TRBD1 (5 bases). The CDR3 covers 13 residues. The V gene lost 6 bases and the J gene lost 8 bases, with 16 bases spanning the gap. Germline V CDR1 and CDR2: LNHDA, SQIVND (reference sequence). The CDR3 is CASSPSGLGGYTF. The CDR3 bases are TGTGCCAGTAGCCCGTCAGGGTTAGGAGGCTACACCTTC.

This chain connects TRBV15 to TRBJ2-7, with 11 bases aligning to TRBD2. V lost 0 bases and J lost 5; bases outside the gene matches: 12. CDR3 length: 18 residues. Germline V CDR1 and CDR2: LNHNV, YYDKDF (reference sequence). The CDR3 protein is CATSRDRGTSGSFDEQYF. The CDR3 region has the DNA TGTGCCACCAGCAGAGATCGGGGAACTAGCGGGAGTTTCGACGAGCAGTACTTC.

The rearrangement links TRBV5-6 to TRBJ1-2; TRBD1 aligns across 7 bases. V trimming: 4 bases; J trimming: 4 bases; junction bases outside the gene matches: 13. CDR1 and CDR2 (germline): SGHDT, YYEEEE. CDR3 size: 16 residues. The CDR3 DNA reads as TGTGCCAGCAGCCGTAACAAATGGGACAGAACCTATGGCTACACCTTC. The encoded protein is CASSRNKWDRTYGYTF.

The chain combines TRBV6-6 with TRBJ2-7, with D perhaps TRBD2 (6 bases). V lost 0 bases and J lost 2, with 8 bases in between. The germline V gene has CDR1 MNHNY and CDR2 SVGAGI (reference sequence). CDR3 length: 14 amino acids. CDR3 protein: CASSYSEGTYEQYF. The CDR3 DNA reads as TGTGCCAGCAGTTACTCGGAGGGTACCTACGAGCAGTACTTC.

In the case of this clone: Additional DNA sequences in this sample encode the identical CDR3. The gene calls are TRBV7-2 and TRBJ2-5; TRBD2 is a possible D gene (6 bases). CDR1 is SGHTA, CDR2 FQGNSA, per germline. This CDR3 is 15 amino acids long. V lost 1 base and J 2 bases, leaving 11 bases between the germline ends. The CDR3 sequence is CASSLVGGIQETQYF. CDR3 nucleotide sequence: TGTGCCAGCAGCTTAGTGGGCGGGATACAAGAGACCCAGTACTTC.

The chain links TRBV4-1 to TRBJ2-1; 13 positions match TRBD2. Germline V lookup: CDR1 MGHRA, CDR2 YSYEKL. This CDR3 contains 15 residues. J gave up 7 bases and V 3 bases, and 3 bases lay outside the gene matches. CDR3 DNA sequence: TGCGCCAGCAGCCAGCTACTAGCGGGAGGGAATGAGCAGTTCTTC. Its translation is CASSQLLAGGNEQFF.

This chain links TRBV25-1 with TRBJ2-1; 11 bases are a match to TRBD2. The CDR3 contains 15 residues. Germline trimming cut 7 bases from V and 8 bases from J; bases unmatched to any gene: 10. Germline loops: CDR1 MGHDK, CDR2 SYGVNS. CDR3 in amino acids: CASTLTSGSVHEQFF. The DNA for the CDR3 is TGTGCCAGCACCTTAACTAGCGGGAGTGTCCATGAGCAGTTCTTC.